The 10 T cell receptor beta chains given below trace back to one sample, sequenced in a study of shared clonotypes between healthy human individuals. Positive CCR7 selection of CD45RO-negative cells yielded the naive CD8 cells, and terminally differentiated effector memory CD45RA+ cells were excluded. Clones were sequenced by immunoSEQ multiplex PCR, and TCRdb holds only the in-frame ones, with some missing. The profile shows hundreds of thousands of clones, about 95% of them singletons. The source material was naive CD8+ T cells sorted from blood. These receptors all stem from a woman in her thirties in good health.

The gene calls are TRBV10-1 and TRBJ2-7, with 8 bases fitting TRBD2. Germline CDR1 and CDR2: WNHNN and SYGVQD (reference sequence). This CDR3 spans 18 amino acids. V trimming: 0 bases; J trimming: 7 bases; junction bases outside the gene matches: 17. Here the CDR3 reads CASSESKGGREGGREQYF. CDR3 DNA sequence: TGCGCCAGCAGTGAGTCGAAGGGGGGCCGGGAGGGAGGTCGGGAGCAGTACTTC.

This clone was detected once. In DNA, the CDR3 is TGTGCCAGCAGCTTAGTCGCTAGCGGGAGAGGTAGCACCGGGGAGCTGTTTTTT. Amino acid sequence: CASSLVASGRGSTGELFF. V and J are TRBV11-2 and TRBJ2-2, with 10 bases aligning to TRBD2. V gave up 1 base and J gave up 4 bases; unmatched junction bases: 9. Germline lookup yields CDR1 SGHAT and CDR2 FQNNGV. The CDR3 has 18 amino acids.

This chain uses TRBV2 with TRBJ1-4; no definite D call. The CDR3 runs to 13 residues. V shed 3 bases and J shed 8 bases, with 10 bases lying between them. Germline V CDR1 and CDR2: SNHLY, FYNNEI. The CDR3 here is CASSEWVWEKLFF. Here the CDR3 DNA reads TGTGCCAGCAGTGAGTGGGTTTGGGAAAAACTGTTTTTT.

V is TRBV7-8 and J is TRBJ2-2; 8 positions agree with TRBD2. The CDR3 covers 15 residues. The J segment lost 4 bases and the V segment lost 4 bases, leaving 5 bases of the junction unmatched. The germline gives CDR1 SGHVS, CDR2 FQNEAQ. The CDR3 region has the DNA TGTGCCAGCAGCTCCGGACTAGCTGGCACCGGGGAGCTGTTTTTT. It yields the protein CASSSGLAGTGELFF.

This chain connects TRBV19 to TRBJ2-7, with 9 bases lining up with TRBD2. The CDR3 is made up of 14 amino acids. Germline CDR1 reads LNHDA; CDR2 reads SQIVND (reference sequence). J lost 1 base, V lost 5 bases, and 3 bases had no gene match. The CDR3 protein is CASSLLAGSYEQYF. DNA of the CDR3: TGTGCCAGTAGTTTGCTAGCGGGATCCTACGAGCAGTACTTC.

This chain joins TRBV4-1 and TRBJ2-1; D unresolved. CDR1 and CDR2 from the germline V gene are MGHRA and YSYEKL. V dropped 1 base and J dropped 6 bases, with 19 bases sitting between them. The CDR3 consists of 17 residues. The CDR3 is CASSQGRIGREVNEQFF. The CDR3 nucleotides read TGCGCCAGCAGCCAAGGACGGATTGGTAGAGAGGTCAATGAGCAGTTCTTC.

V is TRBV9 and J is TRBJ2-2; TRBD2 is a possible D gene (6 bases). The CDR3 consists of 16 residues. The germline gives CDR1 SGDLS, CDR2 YYNGEE. Trimming removed 0 bases at V and 6 bases at J, with 15 bases between. CDR3 sequence reads: CASSVAYGGMAGELFF. The CDR3 region has the DNA TGTGCCAGCAGCGTAGCTTATGGGGGGATGGCCGGGGAGCTGTTTTTT.

The genes are TRBV5-4 and TRBJ2-2; D uncertain. The CDR3 runs 12 residues. Trimming took off 4 bases at V and 7 bases at J, with 8 bases between the two ends. Germline assignment: CDR1 SGHNT and CDR2 YYREEE (reference sequence). The CDR3 coding sequence is TGTGCCAGCAGCCGCCCGAACGGGGAGCTGTTTTTT. It specifies CASSRPNGELFF.

A remark on this clone: Because the CDR3's place on the DNA is in doubt, the DNA is left out and the CDR3 is given as listed by TCRdb. The J gene is TRBJ2-3, the V gene TRBV19; TRBD1 was called by the table and not checked on the DNA. With termini counted, the CDR3 has 13 amino acids. Germline CDR1 and CDR2: LNHDA and SQIVND (reference sequence). CDR3 in amino acids: CASQVFFGDTQYF.

The chain has TRBV2 and TRBJ1-1; D may be TRBD1 (6 bases). CDR1 and CDR2 from the germline V gene are SNHLY and FYNNEI. The CDR3 runs to 14 residues. The V end was cut by 1 base, the J end by 1 base, with 7 bases between. The CDR3 region is CASSEGGRNTEAFF. The CDR3 DNA is TGTGCCAGCAGTGAAGGGGGGCGGAACACTGAAGCTTTCTTT.